This T cell receptor beta chain is drawn from a study of CD8 T cells in Susac syndrome. CD8+ and CD4+ T cells circulating in blood were sequenced for TCR beta. Random hexamers were used to reverse transcribe an amount of about 0.5 to 1 ug RNA. MiXCR was run by TCRdb on the immunoSEQ multiplex PCR reads, yielding one entry per CDR3 protein. This sample has 350,000 to 550,000 distinct CDR3 sequences, with roughly 85% found just once. Germline CDR1 is SGHRS and CDR2 is YFSETQ. The V end lost 3 bases, the J end lost 0 bases, and 15 bases lay between the germline ends. The CDR3 extends over 16 amino acids.

The sequenced material came from CD8+ T cells from PBMCs. The rearrangement uses TRBV5-1 and TRBJ1-2, with a possible D match to TRBD1 (6 bases). This receptor was obtained from a human donor with multiple sclerosis. The CDR3 spells CASSSGQRTANYGYTF. The CDR3 bases are TGCGCCAGCAGCTCCGGACAAAGGACAGCTAACTATGGCTACACCTTC.